This T cell receptor (beta chain) appears in the sequencing data of a study of blood T cell repertoires in COVID-19. At the level of the study: PBMCs, B-cell-depleted T cells, or T cells provided the cDNA or gDNA that made up the material.

Ages ranged from roughly 18 to 95 years, with residence in about two dozen US areas. Among Cohort 3 donors, those recovered had two negative PCRs, clearance, or symptom resolution. Germline-derived CDR1 and CDR2 are SGHAT and FQNNGV. Trimming shortened V by 1 base and J by 12 bases, and 16 bases separated the two germline ends. The CDR3 has 15 amino acids. Per the authors' pipeline: Scientists estimated how many nucleated cells there were by amplifying reference gene primers. Using immunoSEQ multiplex PCR, the repertoire was profiled, and TCRdb retains in-frame clones only, with some absent. The D gene and trimming were derived from the DNA, and the V and J assignments and clone size from that table. The sample carries roughly 290,000 clones, roughly 88% recorded once.

The receptor comes from a man aged 25 to 45 who had recovered from COVID-19. The chain has TRBV11-2 and TRBJ1-6, with D possibly being TRBD1 (5 bases). The sequenced sample was PBMCs or T cells enriched from blood (not recorded which). CDR3 region: CASSLGTTRRRPLHF. The CDR3, as DNA: TGTGCCAGCAGCTTAGGGACAACCAGAAGAAGACCCCTCCACTTT.